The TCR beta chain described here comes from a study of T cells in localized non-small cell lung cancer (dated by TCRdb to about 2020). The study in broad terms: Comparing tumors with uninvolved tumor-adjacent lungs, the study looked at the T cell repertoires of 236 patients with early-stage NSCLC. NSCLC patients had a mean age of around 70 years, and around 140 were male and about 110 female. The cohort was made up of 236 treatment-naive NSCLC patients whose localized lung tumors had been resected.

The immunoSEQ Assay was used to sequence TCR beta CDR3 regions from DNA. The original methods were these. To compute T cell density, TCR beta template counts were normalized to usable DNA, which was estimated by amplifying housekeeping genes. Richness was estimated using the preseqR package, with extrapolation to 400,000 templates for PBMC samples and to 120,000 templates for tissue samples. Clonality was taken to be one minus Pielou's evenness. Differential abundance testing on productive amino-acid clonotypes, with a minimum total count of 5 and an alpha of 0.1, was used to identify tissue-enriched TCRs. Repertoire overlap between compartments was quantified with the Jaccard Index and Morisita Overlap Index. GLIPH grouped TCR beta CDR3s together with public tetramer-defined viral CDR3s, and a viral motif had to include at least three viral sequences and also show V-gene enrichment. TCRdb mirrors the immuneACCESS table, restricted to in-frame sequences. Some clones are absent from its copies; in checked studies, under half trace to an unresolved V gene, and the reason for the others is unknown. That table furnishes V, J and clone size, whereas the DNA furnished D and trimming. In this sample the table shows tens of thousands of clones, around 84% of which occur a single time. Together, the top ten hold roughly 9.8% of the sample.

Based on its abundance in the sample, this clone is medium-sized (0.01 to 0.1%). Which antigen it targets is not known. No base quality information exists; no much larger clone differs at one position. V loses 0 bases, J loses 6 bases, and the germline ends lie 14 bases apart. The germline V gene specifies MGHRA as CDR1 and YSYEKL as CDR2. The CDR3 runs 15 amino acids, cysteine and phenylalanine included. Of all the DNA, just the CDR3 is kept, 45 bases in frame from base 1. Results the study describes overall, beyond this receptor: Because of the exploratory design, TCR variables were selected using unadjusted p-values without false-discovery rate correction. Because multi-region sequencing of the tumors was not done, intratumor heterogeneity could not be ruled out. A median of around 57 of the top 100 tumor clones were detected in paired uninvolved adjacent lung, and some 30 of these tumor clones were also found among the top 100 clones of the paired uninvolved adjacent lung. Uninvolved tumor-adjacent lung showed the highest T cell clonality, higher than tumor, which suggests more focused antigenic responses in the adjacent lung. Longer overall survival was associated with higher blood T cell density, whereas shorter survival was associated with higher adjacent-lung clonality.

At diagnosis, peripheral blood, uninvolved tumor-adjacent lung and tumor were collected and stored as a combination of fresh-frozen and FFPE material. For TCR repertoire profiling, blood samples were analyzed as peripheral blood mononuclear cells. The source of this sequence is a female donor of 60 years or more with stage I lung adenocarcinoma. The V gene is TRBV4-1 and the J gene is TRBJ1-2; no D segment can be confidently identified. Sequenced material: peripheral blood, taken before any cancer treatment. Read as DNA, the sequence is TGCGCCAGCAGCCAAGATCCCGGCAGCATTAATGGCTACACCTTC. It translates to CASSQDPGSINGYTF.